These 23 T cell receptor beta chains came from one sample sequenced in a study of tumor and adjacent non-tumor tissue in lung cancer. No cell sorting was done before RNA was extracted from the tissue. The library came from three nested PCR rounds adapted from ARM-PCR protocols. TCRdb re-called the multiplex PCR reads with MiXCR, one entry per CDR3 protein. The top ten clones hold 9.5% to 15% of a sample with 100,000 to 150,000 distinct CDR3 sequences, about 66% of them seen once. The sample comprised lung tumor tissue. The origin of the receptors is a man aged 25-45 years with non-small cell lung cancer.

This clonotype was found many times. The chain recombines TRBV12-3 or TRBV12-4 with TRBJ2-3; D remains ambiguous. The CDR3 is 16 residues long. Trimming cost V 2 bases and J 5 bases, with 17 bases left between them. CDR3 sequence: CASSLQGRGLRDTQYF. In DNA form, the CDR3 reads TGTGCCAGCAGTTTACAAGGTAGAGGATTACGAGATACGCAGTATTTT.

CDR3 DNA sequence: TGTGCCAGCAGCCACGTAGGACTCCATTCTGAGTACGAGCAGTACTTC. Amino acids: CASSHVGLHSEYEQYF. This rearrangement joins TRBV4-2 to TRBJ2-7; weak D call: TRBD2 (5 bases). Germline V gives CDR1 LGHNA, CDR2 YNFKEQ. The CDR3 is 16 residues long. V gave up 3 bases and J gave up 4 bases, with 19 bases separating them.

A few counts support this clonotype. A much bigger clone sits one base away, suggesting this may be a read error. V is TRBV4-3 and J is TRBJ2-2; a weak D match, TRBD2 (6 bases). The germline V and J ends were trimmed by 8 bases and 0 bases, with 10 bases remaining between them. The CDR3 contains 14 residues. The V gene's germline CDR1 is LGHNA and CDR2 YSLEER. CDR3 residues: CASGGAANTGELFF. The CDR3 DNA reads as TGCGCCAGCGGCGGGGCAGCGAACACCGGGGAGCTGTTTTTT.

Notes on this clonotype: One end of the junction varies from germline; a read error may be responsible. The V call is TRBV11-2, the J call TRBJ2-5; maybe TRBD2 (5 bases). Germline assignment: CDR1 SGHAT and CDR2 FQNNGV. There are 13 residues in the CDR3. The CDR3 spells CASSLNSGETQYF. DNA for the CDR3: TGTGCTAGCAGCTTGAACAGTGGGGAGACACAGTACTTC.

Note on this clonotype: Sequence at one end of the junction differs from germline and may be a read error. The chain links TRBV6-1 to TRBJ1-2, with D uncertain. Germline V gene data show CDR1 as MNHNS and CDR2 as SASEGT. The CDR3 runs to 14 residues. In nucleotides, the CDR3 is TGTGCCTGCAGTGAAGAGTACGGGCCCTATGGCTACACCTTC. Translating it yields CACSEEYGPYGYTF.

Comment on this clonotype: One end of the junction does not line up with germline, which may come from a read error. The V and J genes are TRBV20-1 and TRBJ1-5; D is undetermined. The germline V gene has CDR1 DFQATT and CDR2 SNEGSKA (reference sequence). The CDR3 covers 15 residues. In DNA, the CDR3 is TGCAGTGCTAGAGGAAGTGGAGGGCTTCACCAGCACCAGCATTTT. Its protein product is CSARGSGGLHQHQHF.

A note on this clonotype: A much larger clone lies a single base off, so this may be a read error. The V and J genes are TRBV6-5 and TRBJ1-2; weak D call: TRBD1 (5 bases). The CDR3 length is 12 residues. Germline V CDR1 and CDR2: MNHEY, SVGAGI. Trimming shortened V by 6 bases and J by 8 bases, and 13 bases separated the two germline ends. The chain's CDR3 is CASRQEATGYTF. CDR3 DNA sequence: TGTGCCAGCAGACAGGAGGCGACAGGCTACACCTTC.

Concerning this clonotype: One end of the junction varies from germline; a read error may be responsible. As DNA, the CDR3 is TGCAGGGTTGAAGGGACTAGCCTGAATAAGCAGTTCTTC. This gives the protein CRVEGTSLNKQFF. This chain connects TRBV29-1 to TRBJ2-1, with 9 bases that match TRBD2. The CDR3 is 13 amino acids. Germline CDR1 SQVTM, CDR2 ANQGSEA.

This clonotype showed up just a few times. The genes are TRBV6-2 or TRBV6-3 and TRBJ2-3, with D unresolved. V lost 7 bases, J lost 6 bases, and 17 bases lay in between. Looked up from germline, CDR1 is MNHEY and CDR2 is SVGEGT. The CDR3 spans 14 residues. The CDR3 nucleotides are TGTGCCAGCAATCGACCTGAAGGTCGGGATACGCAGTATTTT. It encodes CASNRPEGRDTQYF.

Remarks on this clonotype: The CDR3 ends on some other residue instead of the conserved phenylalanine or tryptophan, so this is likely a read error. The chain has TRBV5-5 and TRBJ2-2; 9 bases are a match to TRBD2. Germline values: CDR1 SGHKS, CDR2 YYEKEE (reference sequence). The CDR3 spans 16 residues. The CDR3 bases are TGTGCCAGCAACTTGGGACTAGCCAAGGACACCGGGGAGCTGTTTTAT. Translation: CASNLGLAKDTGELFY.

Notes on this clonotype: Being one base from a much bigger clone, this may be a read error. V and J are TRBV6-6 and TRBJ2-3, with D possibly matching TRBD1 (6 bases). In germline, CDR1 is MNHNY, CDR2 SVGAGI (reference sequence). V was cut by 1 base and J by 6 bases, with 14 bases left in between. CDR3 length equals 15 residues. In DNA, the CDR3 is TGTGCCAGCAGTTACTTGGGGACCCAGGGGGATACGCAGTATTTT. It yields the protein CASSYLGTQGDTQYF.

This clonotype was seen a few times. J is TRBJ1-1 and V is TRBV4-1, with a tentative D call TRBD1 (5 bases). The CDR3 contains 16 residues. The ends were cut back, 4 bases at V and 5 bases at J, with 20 bases in the middle. In germline, CDR1 is MGHRA, CDR2 YSYEKL. CDR3 sequence: CASSRDIYGGGTEAFF. In DNA form, the CDR3 reads TGCGCCAGCAGCCGAGATATCTACGGGGGAGGTACTGAAGCTTTCTTT.

About this clonotype: This may be a read error: a much more frequent sequence differs by one nucleotide. J is TRBJ2-3 and V is TRBV7-8; unclear D gene. The CDR3 runs 12 residues. Looked up from germline, CDR1 is SGHVS and CDR2 is FQNEAQ. This CDR3 is CASSLDADTRYF. For the CDR3, the DNA is TGTGCCAGCAGCTTGGATGCAGATACGCGGTATTTT. The whole variable domain, remainder taken from reference TRBV7-8 and TRBJ2-3, is GAGVSQSPRYKVAKRGQDVALRCDPISGHVSLFWYQQALGQGPEFLTYFQNEAQLDKSGLPSDRFFAERPEGSVSTLKIQRTQQEDSAVYLCASSLDADTRYFGPGTRLTVL.

The CDR3 bases are TGTGCCAGCTGTCTAAGCGGGGGCGAAGCTTTCTTT. Translated, it gives CASCLSGGEAFF. The V gene is TRBV6-5, the J gene TRBJ1-1, with a tentative D call TRBD1 (6 bases). Deletions cut 8 bases from V and 8 bases from J, with 15 bases between. CDR3 size: 12 residues. Per germline, CDR1 MNHEY and CDR2 SVGAGI.

This clonotype was observed a few times. V and J are TRBV13 and TRBJ2-6; no reliable D call. Trimming removed 6 bases at V and 4 bases at J, with 7 bases between. The V gene's germline CDR1 is PRHDT and CDR2 FYEKMQ (reference sequence). The CDR3 is made up of 13 amino acids. The CDR3 region is CASSWSGANVLTF. CDR3 DNA: TGTGCCAGCAGTTGGTCCGGGGCCAACGTCCTGACTTTC.

The table lists this clonotype with many counts. The rearrangement uses TRBV11-3 and TRBJ2-1, with D unclear. Germline V gene sequence: CDR1 SGHNT, CDR2 YENEEA. V was shortened by 1 base and J by 7 bases, with 20 bases between the two germline ends. The CDR3 is 17 amino acids. DNA for the CDR3: TGTGCCAGCAGCTTAGGATTAAGGCTGGTCCTGAAGAATGAGCAGTTCTTC. Its translation is CASSLGLRLVLKNEQFF.

With regard to this clonotype: A much larger clone lies one base from this, so it may be a read error. The gene calls are TRBV4-3 and TRBJ2-5; D is unresolved. Germline V gives CDR1 LGHNA, CDR2 YSLEER. This CDR3 is 15 amino acids long. DNA for the CDR3: TGCGCCAGGAGCCAAGATTCACAAGCGAGGGAGACCCAGTACTTC. Translation: CARSQDSQARETQYF.

The V call is TRBV30, the J call TRBJ1-1, with D possibly TRBD1 on 5 matching bases. V shed 2 bases and J shed 0 bases, with 7 bases lying between them. The CDR3 extends over 13 amino acids. Per the germline V gene, CDR1 is GTSNPN and CDR2 is SVGIG (reference sequence). CDR3 in amino acids: CAWSLGLNTEAFF. For the CDR3, the DNA is TGTGCCTGGAGTTTGGGACTGAACACTGAAGCTTTCTTT.

This clonotype was counted many times. This rearrangement joins TRBV6-6 to TRBJ1-2, with 7 bases lining up with TRBD1. The J segment lost 3 bases and the V segment lost 8 bases, leaving 9 bases of the junction unmatched. Germline-derived CDR1 and CDR2 are MNHNY and SVGAGI (reference sequence). CDR3 length: 14 residues. In nucleotides, the CDR3 is TGTGCCAGCCTGAGGGACAGTGTTTACTATGGCTACACCTTC. This codes for CASLRDSVYYGYTF.

The chain has TRBV4-1 and TRBJ1-5; D gene unclear. There are 15 residues in the CDR3. Germline CDR1 is MGHRA and CDR2 is YSYEKL. V was pared by 4 bases and J by 2 bases, with 12 bases between. The CDR3 here is CASSREEKGNQPQHF. DNA for the CDR3: TGCGCCAGCAGCCGGGAGGAGAAGGGCAATCAGCCCCAGCATTTT.

The chain couples TRBV29-1 to TRBJ1-1, with 9 bases fitting TRBD1. V lost 7 bases to trimming and J lost 1 base; unmatched junction nucleotides: 10. Per germline, CDR1 SQVTM and CDR2 ANQGSEA. There are 15 residues in the CDR3. Here the CDR3 reads CSAHPRDRENTEAFF. The CDR3 DNA follows: TGCAGCGCTCATCCCCGGGACAGGGAGAACACTGAAGCTTTCTTT.

Of note for this clonotype: This may stem from a read error, because a much larger clone lies one nucleotide away. The CDR3 ends on some other residue instead of the conserved phenylalanine or tryptophan, so this is likely a read error. The rearrangement links TRBV4-1 to TRBJ2-1; 11 bases align to TRBD2. The germline V gene encodes CDR1 MGHRA and CDR2 YSYEKL. CDR3 size: 15 residues. V was clipped by 4 bases and J by 6 bases; unmatched bases: 5. In DNA, the CDR3 is TGCGCCAGCAGCCTGTCTAGCGGGGGGCCCAATGAGCAGTTCGTC. Translation gives CASSLSSGGPNEQFV.

With regard to this clonotype: One end of the junction fails to match germline, which may point to a read error. The chain carries TRBV28 and TRBJ2-1; possible D gene TRBD2, 6 bases. The germline V gene has CDR1 MDHEN and CDR2 SYDVKM. The CDR3 spans 18 residues. Here the CDR3 DNA reads TGTTCCAGAAGTTCCCCCATAGCGGAGAAGATCTCCTACAATGAGCAGTTCTTC. It translates to CSRSSPIAEKISYNEQFF. The full variable domain, with the rest looked up from reference TRBV28 and TRBJ2-1, is DVKVTQSSRYLVKRTGEKVFLECVQDMDHENMFWYRQDPGLGLRLIYFSYDVKMKEKGDIPEGYSVSREKKERFSLILESASTNQTSMYLCSRSSPIAEKISYNEQFFGPGTRLTVL.